These T cell receptor beta chains were read from a single sample in a study of identical twins. TCRdb re-derived calls from the 5' RACE reads in MiXCR, one entry per CDR3 protein. The sample has some 260,000 distinct CDR3 sequences, about 14% seen once. Material for sequencing was memory (CD45RO+) T cells sorted from blood. These receptors originate from a woman aged 18-29 years in good health. CDR3s include the opening cysteine and the closing phenylalanine or tryptophan. D genes are given only for firm matches. For some rows the clone size is stated as once, few or many, or as a class when expanded; others skip it.

v_gene: TRBV7-9; d_gene: TRBD1; abundance: many; j_gene: TRBJ2-7; CDR3aa: CASSRDRGRSNEQYF; CDR3nt: TGTGCCAGCAGCAGGGACAGGGGGCGATCGAACGAGCAGTACTTC
v_gene: TRBV7-9; d_gene: TRBD1; abundance: -; j_gene: TRBJ1-1; CDR3aa: CASRSRGISTEAFF; CDR3nt: TGTGCCAGCAGAAGCAGGGGGATAAGCACTGAAGCTTTCTTT
v_gene: TRBV4-2; d_gene: -; abundance: many; j_gene: TRBJ2-7; CDR3aa: CASSQDRGYEQYF; CDR3nt: TGTGCCAGCAGCCAAGATCGGGGGTACGAGCAGTACTTC
v_gene: TRBV29-1; d_gene: -; abundance: -; j_gene: TRBJ1-5; CDR3aa: CSVVDGNQPQHF; CDR3nt: TGCAGCGTTGTGGACGGAAATCAGCCCCAGCATTTT
v_gene: TRBV20-1; d_gene: -; abundance: -; j_gene: TRBJ1-6; CDR3aa: CSARDWQGNSPLHF; CDR3nt: TGCAGTGCTAGAGATTGGCAGGGTAATTCACCCCTCCACTTT
v_gene: TRBV19; d_gene: -; abundance: -; j_gene: TRBJ2-1; CDR3aa: CASSRPGAVTGNEQFF; CDR3nt: TGTGCCAGTAGCCGCCCAGGGGCGGTAACTGGCAATGAGCAGTTCTTC
v_gene: TRBV14; d_gene: TRBD1; abundance: few; j_gene: TRBJ2-3; CDR3aa: CASSQPGTASTDTQYF; CDR3nt: TGTGCCAGCAGCCAACCGGGGACAGCTAGCACAGATACGCAGTATTTT
v_gene: TRBV5-1; d_gene: -; abundance: many; j_gene: TRBJ2-2; CDR3aa: CASSERLATGELFF; CDR3nt: TGCGCCAGCAGCGAAAGACTGGCCACCGGGGAGCTGTTTTTT
v_gene: TRBV29-1; d_gene: -; abundance: many; j_gene: TRBJ2-3; CDR3aa: CSVGPGTDTQYF; CDR3nt: -
v_gene: TRBV20-1; d_gene: TRBD2; abundance: -; j_gene: TRBJ2-3; CDR3aa: CSARPSGGSTDTQYF; CDR3nt: TGCAGTGCTAGACCTAGCGGGGGTAGCACAGATACGCAGTATTTT
v_gene: TRBV7-9; d_gene: TRBD1; abundance: -; j_gene: TRBJ2-7; CDR3aa: CASSGRTGSSYEQYF; CDR3nt: TGTGCCAGCAGCGGGCGGACAGGGAGCTCCTACGAGCAGTACTTC
v_gene: TRBV7-2; d_gene: -; abundance: many; j_gene: TRBJ1-1; CDR3aa: CASSPWTAEAFF; CDR3nt: TGTGCCAGCAGCCCATGGACGGCCGAAGCTTTCTTT
v_gene: TRBV7-9; d_gene: -; abundance: few; j_gene: TRBJ1-2; CDR3aa: CASSPRTVLNGYTF; CDR3nt: TGTGCCAGCAGCCCACGGACAGTTTTAAATGGCTACACCTTC
v_gene: TRBV7-3; d_gene: TRBD2; abundance: -; j_gene: TRBJ2-1; CDR3aa: CASSLIAGGPAEQFF; CDR3nt: TGTGCCAGCAGCTTGATAGCGGGGGGGCCCGCTGAGCAGTTCTTC
v_gene: TRBV5-5; d_gene: TRBD2; abundance: -; j_gene: TRBJ2-7; CDR3aa: CASSYLGGRYEQYF; CDR3nt: TGTGCCAGCAGCTATTTGGGCGGGAGGTACGAGCAGTACTTC
v_gene: TRBV7-2; d_gene: TRBD2; abundance: -; j_gene: TRBJ2-5; CDR3aa: CASSITSSRGGETQYF; CDR3nt: TGTGCCAGCAGCATAACCTCCTCTAGGGGAGGGGAGACCCAGTACTTC
v_gene: TRBV7-2; d_gene: -; abundance: few; j_gene: TRBJ2-3; CDR3aa: CASSLALAGRSDTQYF; CDR3nt: TGTGCCAGCAGCTTAGCGCTGGCGGGTCGTTCAGATACGCAGTATTTT
v_gene: TRBV4-3; d_gene: -; abundance: few; j_gene: TRBJ1-2; CDR3aa: CASSQTLRAASYGYTF; CDR3nt: TGCGCCAGCAGCCAGACCCTTCGGGCAGCTAGCTATGGCTACACCTTC
v_gene: TRBV29-1; d_gene: TRBD2; abundance: few; j_gene: TRBJ2-1; CDR3aa: CSVAPVSGSGNEQFF; CDR3nt: TGCAGCGTTGCTCCCGTTAGCGGGAGTGGGAATGAGCAGTTCTTC
v_gene: TRBV27; d_gene: -; abundance: -; j_gene: TRBJ2-5; CDR3aa: CASSVQGPRETQYF; CDR3nt: TGTGCCAGCAGTGTTCAGGGGCCCAGGGAGACCCAGTACTTC
v_gene: TRBV7-6; d_gene: -; abundance: -; j_gene: TRBJ2-7; CDR3aa: CASSLGRDDEQYF; CDR3nt: TGTGCCAGCAGCTTAGGGCGCGATGACGAGCAGTACTTC
v_gene: TRBV5-1; d_gene: TRBD2; abundance: -; j_gene: TRBJ2-3; CDR3aa: CASSTASGWDTDTQYF; CDR3nt: TGCGCCAGCAGCACCGCTAGCGGGTGGGACACAGATACGCAGTATTTT
v_gene: TRBV20-1; d_gene: TRBD2; abundance: -; j_gene: TRBJ2-3; CDR3aa: CSARASGRGGADTQYF; CDR3nt: TGCAGTGCTAGAGCTAGCGGGAGGGGAGGAGCAGATACGCAGTATTTT
v_gene: TRBV7-6; d_gene: -; abundance: -; j_gene: TRBJ1-4; CDR3aa: CASSLRANEKLFF; CDR3nt: TGTGCCAGCAGCTTACGCGCTAATGAAAAACTGTTTTTT
v_gene: TRBV2; d_gene: -; abundance: many; j_gene: TRBJ2-3; CDR3aa: CASSEPELSSTDTQYF; CDR3nt: TGTGCCAGCAGTGAACCCGAATTATCTAGCACAGATACGCAGTATTTT
v_gene: TRBV5-1; d_gene: -; abundance: -; j_gene: TRBJ1-4; CDR3aa: CASSPVRGGNEKLFF; CDR3nt: TGCGCCAGCAGCCCCGTAAGAGGGGGAAATGAAAAACTGTTTTTT
v_gene: TRBV18; d_gene: -; abundance: once; j_gene: TRBJ2-2; CDR3aa: CASTPITRAQSNTGELFF; CDR3nt: TGTGCCAGCACACCGATAACACGAGCACAGTCGAACACCGGGGAGCTGTTTTTT
v_gene: TRBV7-2; d_gene: -; abundance: few; j_gene: TRBJ1-2; CDR3aa: CASSFPTYGYTF; CDR3nt: TGTGCCAGCAGCTTCCCTACTTATGGCTACACCTTC
v_gene: TRBV7-9; d_gene: -; abundance: many; j_gene: TRBJ2-1; CDR3aa: CASSGLYNEQFF; CDR3nt: TGTGCCAGCAGTGGTCTCTACAATGAGCAGTTCTTC
v_gene: TRBV10-3; d_gene: -; abundance: -; j_gene: TRBJ1-2; CDR3aa: CAISEQNYGYTF; CDR3nt: TGTGCCATCAGTGAACAGAACTATGGCTACACCTTC
v_gene: TRBV3-1; d_gene: TRBD2; abundance: many; j_gene: TRBJ2-7; CDR3aa: CASSQQTSGRGHEQYF; CDR3nt: TGTGCCAGCAGCCAACAGACTAGCGGGAGGGGGCACGAGCAGTACTTC
v_gene: TRBV10-1; d_gene: TRBD1; abundance: -; j_gene: TRBJ2-3; CDR3aa: CASSGTGDTQYF; CDR3nt: TGCGCCAGCAGTGGGACAGGTGATACGCAGTATTTT
v_gene: TRBV7-3; d_gene: TRBD1; abundance: few; j_gene: TRBJ1-6; CDR3aa: CASSLRQGNNSPLHF; CDR3nt: TGTGCCAGCAGCCTTCGACAGGGGAATAATTCACCCCTCCACTTT
v_gene: TRBV11-1; d_gene: TRBD2; abundance: many; j_gene: TRBJ2-1; CDR3aa: CASTLLRSGGSQDNEQFF; CDR3nt: TGTGCCAGCACCCTACTACGGTCGGGAGGGTCCCAGGACAATGAGCAGTTCTTC
v_gene: TRBV5-1; d_gene: -; abundance: -; j_gene: TRBJ2-7; CDR3aa: CASSLGASRDEQYF; CDR3nt: TGCGCCAGCAGCTTGGGGGCTAGCCGGGACGAGCAGTACTTC
v_gene: TRBV5-1; d_gene: -; abundance: few; j_gene: TRBJ1-4; CDR3aa: CASRYSANEKLFF; CDR3nt: TGCGCCAGCAGGTACTCCGCTAATGAAAAACTGTTTTTT
v_gene: TRBV27; d_gene: -; abundance: few; j_gene: TRBJ2-1; CDR3aa: CASSFLGALRVIEQFF; CDR3nt: TGTGCCAGCAGTTTCCTCGGTGCACTCAGGGTGATTGAGCAGTTCTTC
v_gene: TRBV19; d_gene: TRBD1; abundance: few; j_gene: TRBJ1-1; CDR3aa: CASSKGQGATEAFF; CDR3nt: TGTGCCAGTAGTAAAGGACAGGGGGCCACTGAAGCTTTCTTT
v_gene: TRBV27; d_gene: TRBD1; abundance: many; j_gene: TRBJ1-1; CDR3aa: CASSTRQGANTEAFF; CDR3nt: TGTGCCAGCAGTACCCGACAGGGGGCGAATACTGAAGCTTTCTTT
v_gene: TRBV19; d_gene: TRBD2; abundance: -; j_gene: TRBJ2-3; CDR3aa: CASISILTSGGASLPRTDTQYF; CDR3nt: TGTGCCAGTATCTCGATTTTGACTAGCGGGGGGGCTAGCTTGCCTCGGACAGATACGCAGTATTTT
v_gene: TRBV29-1; d_gene: TRBD1; abundance: many; j_gene: TRBJ2-3; CDR3aa: CSVRDSSDTQYF; CDR3nt: TGCAGCGTTCGGGACAGTTCCGATACGCAGTATTTT
v_gene: TRBV2; d_gene: -; abundance: few; j_gene: TRBJ2-3; CDR3aa: CASRTSFREDTQYF; CDR3nt: TGTGCCAGCAGAACTAGCTTTAGGGAAGATACGCAGTATTTT
v_gene: TRBV12-3/TRBV12-4; d_gene: -; abundance: many; j_gene: TRBJ2-1; CDR3aa: CASRGRRGTYNEQFF; CDR3nt: TGTGCCAGCAGGGGGCGGCGGGGCACCTACAATGAGCAGTTCTTC
v_gene: TRBV10-3; d_gene: -; abundance: few; j_gene: TRBJ2-3; CDR3aa: CAISDRDTQYF; CDR3nt: TGTGCCATCAGTGATAGGGATACGCAGTATTTT